This T cell receptor (beta chain) came from a study of Graves' ophthalmopathy and Graves' hyperthyroidism. As to this clonotype: Its target is unknown.

Notes on the study in general: Blood repertoires reportedly contained most expanded thyroid clonotypes above 0.001 frequency.

Deletions cut 4 bases from V and 2 bases from J, with 18 bases between. Germline V gene data show CDR1 as LGHNA and CDR2 as YSLEER. The CDR3 extends over 17 amino acids. The sequenced template was RNA, covering the TCR beta CDR3 region. RT-PCR in the first round used HTBI primers; a second-round multiplex PCR followed. TCRdb recomputed calls from the multiplex PCR reads with MiXCR, one row per CDR3 protein. The repertoire holds around 1.1 million distinct CDR3 sequences, about two fifths seen once, with roughly 11% in the top ten. Sequencing was performed on peripheral blood or thyroid tissue (not recorded which). V is TRBV4-3 and J is TRBJ1-3; D is uncertain. The clonotype was recovered from an adult man with Graves' hyperthyroidism. CDR3 sequence (DNA): TGCGCCAGCAGCCGCCAACTCATGGGTTTTACTGGAAACACCATATATTTT. Translation: CASSRQLMGFTGNTIYF.